This T cell receptor beta chain stems from a study of blood T cell repertoires in COVID-19 (dated by TCRdb to about 2020). Background for the entire study: The collaborator samples originated in the United States, Italy and Spain and spanned the acute and convalescent phases of COVID-19. Where available, HLA class I and class II types were obtained from metadata supplied by the sample provider rather than from assay-based typing. The samples were drawn from two sources: the first 160 participants of the ongoing ImmuneRACE study, and 1,200 or so subjects contributed by 6 global collaborators. The dataset comprised deeply sampled blood TCRbeta repertoires from subjects exposed to, actively infected with, or recovered from COVID-19. A de-identified subject ID, COVID-19 status, age in years and sex were almost always included in the sample metadata. The material from the prospective study consisted of cDNA or gDNA derived from T cells, B-cell-depleted T cells, or PBMCs. The repertoires were released in a freely available public database meant as a resource for research on the immune response to SARS-CoV-2. The study at large found these results: How much clinical and demographic metadata was included differed by source and by participant, and the metadata was provided uncurated.

In the prospective study, participants were roughly 18 to 95 years old, resided in under 30 geographic areas of the United States, and were enrolled through a virtual design. In the prospective study, participants were assigned to cohorts based on the clinical history participants reported in a screening survey and a study questionnaire. ImmuneRACE Cohort 3 recovered participants were defined by two consecutive negative NP/OP PCR tests, healthcare professional clearance, or symptom resolution. Each participant in the prospective study had whole blood, serum and a nasopharyngeal or oropharyngeal swab collected by mobile phlebotomists. Participants in the prospective study had the option to provide additional blood draws and questionnaires over a roughly two-month period. Before DNA extraction, blood samples from the prospective study were shipped at room temperature or frozen. The CDR3 covers 15 residues, taking in both the cysteine and the phenylalanine. Only the CDR3 DNA stays, 45 bases, in frame from base 1. CDR1 SGHNT and CDR2 YYREEE are derived from the germline V gene (reference sequence). The junction shows trimming of 5 bases on V and 3 bases on J, and the gene matches do not reach 8 bases of it.

TCRbeta CDR3 regions were amplified from genomic DNA using the immunoSEQ Assay, a bias-controlled multiplex PCR. Turning to the authors' computational methods: The number of nucleated cells in each sample was estimated by amplification of reference gene primers within the assay. To quantify the absolute abundance of each unique TCRbeta CDR3 rearrangement, sequence reads were collapsed and filtered. For each sample, productive Simpson clonality was calculated as the square root of Simpson's diversity index over productive rearrangements. Imported from immuneACCESS, the table was reduced by TCRdb to in-frame sequences with V and J called. These copies leave out some clones; in studies compared against another copy, an unresolved V gene accounts for under half, and the cause of the remainder is not known. V, J and clone size were drawn from that table, and D and trimming were deduced from the DNA. The sample includes some 350,000 clones, with about 90% observed a single time. The ten largest clones take up approximately 3.1% of the sample.

As regards this clone: Its antigen specificity is not known. No base qualities exist here, and no much larger clone lies one base off it.

The sequencing input was PBMCs or T cells enriched from blood (not recorded which). The rearrangement combines TRBV5-4 with TRBJ2-7, and TRBD2 matches 10 of the central bases. This clonotype was sampled from a woman aged 25 to 39 who had recovered from COVID-19. CDR3 region: CASSRSGGSSYEQYF. The nucleotide sequence reads TGTGCCAGCAGTCGTAGCGGGGGGTCTAGCTACGAGCAGTACTTC.